The rows below give T cell receptor beta chains drawn from one sample of a study of blood T cell repertoires in COVID-19. The data were produced by immunoSEQ multiplex PCR, yet TCRdb's version contains in-frame clones alone and is incomplete. This table has roughly 250,000 clones, around 83% appearing once. Sample: peripheral blood. The receptors here all came from a woman between 35 and 50 years old who had recovered from COVID-19. The CDR3 runs from the conserved cysteine through the conserved F or W. D genes are given only for firm matches. Size tells how often a clone was seen (once, few, many) or the class of an expanded clone, and some rows leave it out.

cdr3_nt cdr3_aa j_call clone_size v_call d_call
TGTGCCAGCAGTTTTATAGCGGTGACCGGGGAGCTGTTTTTT CASSFIAVTGELFF TRBJ2-2 - TRBV27 -
TGTGCCAGCACCCACACGACCGGGGAGCTGTTTTTT CASTHTTGELFF TRBJ2-2 - TRBV5-4 -
TGCGCCAGCAGCCCAGGGGGACAGAACTATGGCTACACCTTC CASSPGGQNYGYTF TRBJ1-2 - TRBV4-1 TRBD1
TGTGCCAGCAGCCCATTCAGGGTTGGGGATCAGCCCCAGCATTTT CASSPFRVGDQPQHF TRBJ1-5 - TRBV5-5 -
TGTGCCAGCAGTTTGGACAGGGGGAGCTCCTACGAGCAGTACTTC CASSLDRGSSYEQYF TRBJ2-7 - TRBV6-5 TRBD1
TGCGCCAGCAGATGTTCCGGGACAGGAATAAAGGGCAATCAGCCCCAGCATTTT CASRCSGTGIKGNQPQHF TRBJ1-5 - TRBV10-1 TRBD1
TGTGCCAGCACCAGCCAGGGAAGCTATAATTCACCCCTCCACTTT CASTSQGSYNSPLHF TRBJ1-6 few TRBV5-8 -
TGTGCCAGCAGTTACGGCGCGGTCTCTGGAAACACCATATATTTT CASSYGAVSGNTIYF TRBJ1-3 few TRBV6-2/TRBV6-3 -
TGCAGTGCTCCCGGCCGGGGGACCCAGTACTTC CSAPGRGTQYF TRBJ2-5 - TRBV20-1 -
TGTGCCAGTTTAGAAAGGGGCACTGAAGCTTTCTTT CASLERGTEAFF TRBJ1-1 - TRBV28 -
TGCGCCAGCAGCTCCGCAGGGGCAGGGGACACTGAAGCTTTCTTT CASSSAGAGDTEAFF TRBJ1-1 - TRBV5-1 -
TGTGCCAGCAGTTACGCGGCGAACACTGAAGCTTTCTTT CASSYAANTEAFF TRBJ1-1 many TRBV6-5 -
TGTGCCAGCAGCAAACTAGCTGATCCCTACGAGCAGTACTTC CASSKLADPYEQYF TRBJ2-7 - TRBV2 -
TGTGCCAGCAGCGACCGGGGACAGGGATACAATGAGCAGTTCTTC CASSDRGQGYNEQFF TRBJ2-1 - TRBV3-1/TRBV3-2 TRBD1
TGTGCCAGTAGTACGTTGACAGCCACCTACGAGCAGTACTTC CASSTLTATYEQYF TRBJ2-7 - TRBV19 -
TGTGCCAGCAGCTTAGGACCGCGGGGCGATATGAACACTGAAGCTTTCTTT CASSLGPRGDMNTEAFF TRBJ1-1 - TRBV11-2 -
TGTGCCACCAGCAGAGTTCCGCGGGGACAGGCAGATACGCAGTATTTT CATSRVPRGQADTQYF TRBJ2-3 - TRBV15 TRBD1
TGCGCCAGCAGACGCGGGACAGGGTGGGAAAAACTGTTTTTT CASRRGTGWEKLFF TRBJ1-4 few TRBV5-1 TRBD1
TGTGCCAGCAGCCCCTCGGGTCGGGGTTTCACTGAAGCTTTCTTT CASSPSGRGFTEAFF TRBJ1-1 - TRBV27 -
TGTGCCACCCTGGGCCAGACGTTATATGGCTACACCTTC CATLGQTLYGYTF TRBJ1-2 - TRBV28 -
TGCGCCAGCAGCTTCGGGACAGTCAATGAAAAACTGTTTTTT CASSFGTVNEKLFF TRBJ1-4 many TRBV5-1 TRBD1
TGTGCCAGCAGAACCGGCGACAGGGGCTATGGCTACACCTTC CASRTGDRGYGYTF TRBJ1-2 - TRBV6-5 TRBD1
TGTGCCAGCAGTGAACCGTACAGGGGGCGGAATCAGCCCCAGCATTTT CASSEPYRGRNQPQHF TRBJ1-5 - TRBV6-1 TRBD1
TGCGCCAGCAGCCCCCCGGTGGTGGGGGCCCATTATGGCTACACCTTC CASSPPVVGAHYGYTF TRBJ1-2 - TRBV4-1 -
TGTGCCAGCAGCCCGGGACTAGCGGGGGGGCTGGATACGCAGTATTTT CASSPGLAGGLDTQYF TRBJ2-3 - TRBV7-2 TRBD2
TGTGCCAGCAGTTTTGACGGGAATTCACCCCTCCACTTT CASSFDGNSPLHF TRBJ1-6 few TRBV3-1/TRBV3-2 -
TGTGCCAGCAGGACAGCGAGCTCCTATAATTCACCCCTCCACTTT CASRTASSYNSPLHF TRBJ1-6 - TRBV7-8 -
TGTGCCAGTAGTAGCGGGACTGCCGCCTCCTACGAGCAGTACTTC CASSSGTAASYEQYF TRBJ2-7 - TRBV19 -
TGTGCCAGCAGCTCCTTAATGAACACTGAAGCTTTCTTT CASSSLMNTEAFF TRBJ1-1 - TRBV7-3 -
TGCGCCAGCAGCTTCTCTAGCGGGGGGTACGACGAGCAGTACTTC CASSFSSGGYDEQYF TRBJ2-7 - TRBV5-1 TRBD2
TGTGCCAGCAGTTCGGACAGGAGCCTCTCCTACGAGCAGTACTTC CASSSDRSLSYEQYF TRBJ2-7 few TRBV2 TRBD1
TGTGCCAGCAGTTCAGGACAGGGGAATTCACCCCTCCACTTT CASSSGQGNSPLHF TRBJ1-6 - TRBV28 TRBD1
TGCGCCAGCAGCTTGGCGGGACAGCCTAATGAAAAACTGTTTTTT CASSLAGQPNEKLFF TRBJ1-4 - TRBV5-1 TRBD1
TGTGCCACCAGTGATTCAGGGCGGGGGGTCTATGAGCAGTTCTTC CATSDSGRGVYEQFF TRBJ2-1 - TRBV24-1 TRBD2
TGTGCCAGCAGCGAAGGGGGCCGTTCCTACGAGCAGTACTTC CASSEGGRSYEQYF TRBJ2-7 - TRBV9 TRBD1
TGCGCCAGCTGCTTGGCGGGCGGGGGGGCCATAGATACGCAGTATTTT CASCLAGGGAIDTQYF TRBJ2-3 - TRBV5-1 TRBD2
TGTGCCAGCAGCTTAACGCAGGGGGAGCTGTTTTTT CASSLTQGELFF TRBJ2-2 - TRBV7-3 -
TGTGCCAGCAGTGATATTCGGGACAGGGGGGATGAAAAACTGTTTTTT CASSDIRDRGDEKLFF TRBJ1-4 - TRBV3-1/TRBV3-2 TRBD1
TGTGCCAGCAGCTATTTAGATTCCTACGAGCAGTACTTC CASSYLDSYEQYF TRBJ2-7 - TRBV5-6 -
TGTGCCACCAGCAGAGACAGGGCGGATGGCTACACCTTC CATSRDRADGYTF TRBJ1-2 few TRBV15 -
TGTGCCAGCAGTTCCTACCTCGGGAGAGGGGAAGCTTTCTTT CASSSYLGRGEAFF TRBJ1-1 - TRBV28 -
TGTGCCGTGATCAGGGTATACACCGGGGAGCTGTTTTTT CAVIRVYTGELFF TRBJ2-2 - TRBV7-9 -
TGTGCCAGCAGTCGGACAGAACTTGCAACTAATGAAAAACTGTTTTTT CASSRTELATNEKLFF TRBJ1-4 - TRBV2 -
TGTGCCAGTCTCGACGGGACAGGCGTCTATGGCTACACCTTC CASLDGTGVYGYTF TRBJ1-2 - TRBV19 TRBD1
TGTGCCAGTACACCCGGGGGTACGAACACCGGGGAGCTGTTTTTT CASTPGGTNTGELFF TRBJ2-2 - TRBV19 -
TGTGCCAGCAGTTGGGGCCCGGCTGGCACAGATACGCAGTATTTT CASSWGPAGTDTQYF TRBJ2-3 - TRBV2 -
TGTGCCAGCTTCGGCAGGGGGCGCGCCGGGGAGCTGTTTTTT CASFGRGRAGELFF TRBJ2-2 once TRBV6-1 TRBD1
TGTGCCAGCAGCCCCGGGACACCAACTAATGAAAAACTGTTTTTT CASSPGTPTNEKLFF TRBJ1-4 few TRBV4-2 -
TGTGCCAGCAGCTTATATGACAGACCTGGAAACACCATATATTTT CASSLYDRPGNTIYF TRBJ1-3 - TRBV7-9 -
TGTGCCAGCAATTACCCAGGGAACACTGAAGCTTTCTTT CASNYPGNTEAFF TRBJ1-1 - TRBV2 -
TGTGCCAGCAGTTCCCGCCCCCGACAGCATTCTACCTACGAGCAGTACTTC CASSSRPRQHSTYEQYF TRBJ2-7 - TRBV6-2/TRBV6-3 -
TGTGCCAGCAGTTACGGGGGCATGAACACTGAAGCTTTCTTT CASSYGGMNTEAFF TRBJ1-1 few TRBV6-5 -
TGCGCCAGCAGCCCCCAGGGGCTAAATTCCCCAAGGGACGAGCAGTACTTC CASSPQGLNSPRDEQYF TRBJ2-7 - TRBV5-1 -
TGTGCCAGCAGCCCCCGACAGAAACCTAGCACAGATACGCAGTATTTT CASSPRQKPSTDTQYF TRBJ2-3 - TRBV3-1/TRBV3-2 -
TGTGCCAGCAGCGGCGTACAGAATGAAAAACTGTTTTTT CASSGVQNEKLFF TRBJ1-4 - TRBV11-2 -
TGTGCCATCAGTGGACGGGGAGACAGGGGGCAGGTTGAGCAGTTCTTC CAISGRGDRGQVEQFF TRBJ2-1 - TRBV10-3 TRBD1
TGCAGTGCTAGTCCCCGGGACAGGGATGGCGATCAGCCCCAGCATTTT CSASPRDRDGDQPQHF TRBJ1-5 once TRBV20-1 TRBD1